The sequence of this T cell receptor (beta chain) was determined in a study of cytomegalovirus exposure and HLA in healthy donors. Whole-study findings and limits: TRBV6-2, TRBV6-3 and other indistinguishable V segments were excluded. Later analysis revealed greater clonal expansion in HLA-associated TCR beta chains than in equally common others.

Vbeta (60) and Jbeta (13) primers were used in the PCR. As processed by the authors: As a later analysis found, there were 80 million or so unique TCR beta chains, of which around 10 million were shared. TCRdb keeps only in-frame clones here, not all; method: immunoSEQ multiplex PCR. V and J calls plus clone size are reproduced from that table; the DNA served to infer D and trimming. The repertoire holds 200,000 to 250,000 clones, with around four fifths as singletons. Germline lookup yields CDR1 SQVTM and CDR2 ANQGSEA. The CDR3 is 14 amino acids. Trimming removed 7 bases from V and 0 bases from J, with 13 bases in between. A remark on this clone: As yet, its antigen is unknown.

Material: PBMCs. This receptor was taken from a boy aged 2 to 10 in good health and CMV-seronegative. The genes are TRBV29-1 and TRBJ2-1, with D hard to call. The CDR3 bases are TGCAGCGCTCAACTTCCCACCTCCTACAATGAGCAGTTCTTC. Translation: CSAQLPTSYNEQFF.